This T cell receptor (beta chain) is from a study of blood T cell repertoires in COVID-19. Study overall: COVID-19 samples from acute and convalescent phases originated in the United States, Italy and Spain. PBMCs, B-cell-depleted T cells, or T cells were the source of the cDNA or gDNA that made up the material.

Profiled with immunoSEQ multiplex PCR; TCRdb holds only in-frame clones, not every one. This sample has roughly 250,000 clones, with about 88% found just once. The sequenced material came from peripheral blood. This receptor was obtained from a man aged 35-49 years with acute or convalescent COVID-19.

The chain's CDR3 is CASSSGVVQFF. The CDR3 DNA follows: TGTGCCAGCAGCTCCGGGGTAGTGCAGTTCTTC. This chain links TRBV13 with TRBJ2-1; a possible D gene is TRBD2 (5 bases). This CDR3 is 11 amino acids long. Trimming took 4 bases from V and 12 from J, leaving 10 bases between them. Germline V gives CDR1 PRHDT, CDR2 FYEKMQ (reference sequence).